These T cell receptor beta chains were read from a single sample in a study of T cell responses to AZD1222 COVID-19 vaccine. Sequencing was performed with immunoSEQ multiplex PCR; in TCRdb, only in-frame clones are kept and a portion is missing. The sample lists approximately 150,000 clones; 85% to 95% were seen once. The sample in question was peripheral blood, obtained on day 0 of AZD1222 vaccination. All receptors derive from an adult in good health. Each CDR3 is given with its conserved first and last residue. The order of the fields is CDR3 length, D gene, V gene, clone size, J gene, CDR3 DNA, CDR3 protein. A D gene is named only where the DNA matches it firmly. Rows give clone size only sometimes, using once, few, many, or a class for an expanded clone.

13,-,TRBV2,-,TRBJ1-5,TGTGCCAGCGGTTTTATCTCTACAGGCCACCAGCATTTT,CASGFISTGHQHF
15,-,TRBV18,-,TRBJ1-1,TGTGCCAGCTCACTGGGCAGGGATGCGAACACTGAAGCTTTCTTT,CASSLGRDANTEAFF
15,-,TRBV5-8,-,TRBJ2-1,TGTGCCAGCAGCTTACGTGGCGTATCCTACAATGAGCAGTTCTTC,CASSLRGVSYNEQFF
14,TRBD2,TRBV9,-,TRBJ2-3,TGTGCCAGCAGGTCAGGTAGCGGGGCAGATACGCAGTATTTT,CASRSGSGADTQYF
13,-,TRBV10-3,once,TRBJ1-6,TGTGCCACCGGGACAAGAACTAATTCACCCCTCCACTTT,CATGTRTNSPLHF
14,TRBD1,TRBV19,-,TRBJ2-4,TGTGCCAGTAGTAACAGGGGAGCCAAAAACATTCAGTACTTC,CASSNRGAKNIQYF
16,TRBD1,TRBV19,-,TRBJ1-6,TGTGCCAGTAGTAGGGACAGGGACTTCTATAATTCACCCCTCCACTTT,CASSRDRDFYNSPLHF
13,-,TRBV6-1,-,TRBJ1-2,TGTGCCAGCAGTGAATGGGCCCGCCAGGGCTACACCTTC,CASSEWARQGYTF
17,-,TRBV30,-,TRBJ2-2,TGTGCCTGGAGTATGTTGGGAACCGCCCTGACCACCGGGGAGCTGTTTTTT,CAWSMLGTALTTGELFF
11,-,TRBV29-1,-,TRBJ1-2,TGCAGCTCACAGGGTAACTATGGCTACACCTTC,CSSQGNYGYTF
12,-,TRBV12-3/TRBV12-4,-,TRBJ1-2,TGTGCCAGCAGACCCGGAAAATATGGCTACACCTTC,CASRPGKYGYTF
16,TRBD1,TRBV28,-,TRBJ2-1,TGTGCCAGCAGTCCGCTTGGCAGGGGGACAAACAATGAGCAGTTCTTC,CASSPLGRGTNNEQFF
18,-,TRBV7-8,-,TRBJ2-1,TGTGCCAGCAGCTTGGTACTTACGGACTTCGGCTCCTACAATGAGCAGTTCTTC,CASSLVLTDFGSYNEQFF
14,-,TRBV5-1,-,TRBJ1-4,TGCGCCAGCAGCTTGGAAGGGGCGAGTGAAAAACTGTTTTTT,CASSLEGASEKLFF
13,-,TRBV11-2,-,TRBJ2-7,TGTGCCAGCAGCTTCGGGCCCTCCTACGAGCAGTACTTC,CASSFGPSYEQYF
16,-,TRBV19,-,TRBJ2-7,TGTGCCAGTGGGCGGGTCCTCGGCGTCTTACCCAACGAGCAGTACTTC,CASGRVLGVLPNEQYF
13,-,TRBV7-9,-,TRBJ1-1,TGTGCCAGCAGCTTAGCAGAGAACACTGAAGCTTTCTTT,CASSLAENTEAFF
11,-,TRBV2,-,TRBJ2-1,TGTGCCAGCAGTGAAGTGTCTAGCCCCGTCTTC,CASSEVSSPVF
16,TRBD1,TRBV14,-,TRBJ1-2,TGTGCCAGCAGCCAAGTGACAGGGGGCTTTCACTATGGCTACACCTTC,CASSQVTGGFHYGYTF
14,TRBD1,TRBV19,once,TRBJ1-2,TGTGCCAGTAGCTGGGACAGTGATAACTATGGCTACACCTTC,CASSWDSDNYGYTF
12,-,TRBV6-5,-,TRBJ2-3,TGTGCCAGCAGAGACACGACAGATACGCAGTATTTT,CASRDTTDTQYF
12,TRBD1,TRBV6-5,-,TRBJ2-4,TGTGCCAGCAGCACAGGGACAGACGTTTTTTACTTC,CASSTGTDVFYF
15,TRBD2,TRBV5-1,-,TRBJ2-1,TGCGCCAGCAGCGAAACTAGCGGGGGGGTTTATGAGCAGTTCTTC,CASSETSGGVYEQFF
17,-,TRBV2,-,TRBJ2-7,TGTGCCAGCAGTGAAGTGCAAGAAGGTGTCTTCGTTTACGAGCAGTACTTC,CASSEVQEGVFVYEQYF
17,TRBD1,TRBV19,-,TRBJ2-4,TGTGCCAGTAGTTCTGAAGGACAGGGTTATACCAAAAACATTCAGTACTTC,CASSSEGQGYTKNIQYF
14,TRBD1,TRBV2,once,TRBJ1-6,TGTGCCAGCAGAGAGGACAGGTCGCATTCACCCCTCCACTTT,CASREDRSHSPLHF
19,TRBD1,TRBV7-2,-,TRBJ1-6,TGTGCCAGCAGCTTAAAACAGGGGGCTCAGAGCTCCTATAATTCACCCCTCCACTTT,CASSLKQGAQSSYNSPLHF
15,-,TRBV7-2,-,TRBJ1-4,TGTGCCAGCAGCTTTGGTGGGACAAGTCATGAAAAACTGTTTTTT,CASSFGGTSHEKLFF
15,-,TRBV25-1,-,TRBJ1-1,TGTGCCAGCAGTGACCAGAGGGGGTTGAACACTGAAGCTTTCTTT,CASSDQRGLNTEAFF
13,-,TRBV19,-,TRBJ1-2,TGTGCCAGTAGTCAAAGCGGGGTACATGGCTACACCTTC,CASSQSGVHGYTF
14,TRBD1,TRBV24-1,once,TRBJ2-5,TGTGCCACCAGTGACCCCGGGACAGAAGAGACCCAGTACTTC,CATSDPGTEETQYF
17,TRBD1,TRBV19,-,TRBJ1-5,TGTGCCAGTAGTATATGGGAGGGGACAGGGGGCGGACAGCCCCAGCATTTT,CASSIWEGTGGGQPQHF
16,-,TRBV19,-,TRBJ2-2,TGTGCCAGTAGTCTCGCGGGACGCACGAACACCGGGGAGCTGTTTTTT,CASSLAGRTNTGELFF
16,-,TRBV6-1,-,TRBJ1-4,TGTGCCAGCAGTGAAAAGATGGGGCGGGTGAATGAAAAACTGTTTTTT,CASSEKMGRVNEKLFF
15,-,TRBV7-2,-,TRBJ2-3,TGTGCCAGCAGGCCTACTCGCGGGAGCACAGATACGCAGTATTTT,CASRPTRGSTDTQYF
18,-,TRBV3-1/TRBV3-2,-,TRBJ1-3,TGTGCCAGCAGCCAAGATGGGGCAGCCCAAAGCTCTGGAAACACCATATATTTT,CASSQDGAAQSSGNTIYF
15,-,TRBV2,-,TRBJ1-1,TGTGCCAGCAGACCAAACAGGGTAGGGGGCACTGAAGCTTTCTTT,CASRPNRVGGTEAFF
15,-,TRBV9,-,TRBJ1-2,TGTGCCAGCAGCATTACGGAGCAGCACTTTGGAGGCTACACCTTC,CASSITEQHFGGYTF
14,-,TRBV9,once,TRBJ2-3,TGTGCCAGCAGCGTAGGAGGGGGGAGGGATACGCAGTATTTT,CASSVGGGRDTQYF
15,-,TRBV5-1,-,TRBJ2-7,TGCGCCAGCAGCGTCTCGGGACCACAAATCTACGAGCAGTACTTC,CASSVSGPQIYEQYF
16,-,TRBV6-5,-,TRBJ2-7,TGTGCCAGCAGTTACTGGGGGGGCAGGCGGGACGGGGAGCAGTACTTC,CASSYWGGRRDGEQYF
13,-,TRBV6-5,-,TRBJ2-3,TGTGCCAGCCGCCCGAGGGGCACAGATACGCAGTATTTT,CASRPRGTDTQYF
15,-,TRBV5-1,-,TRBJ2-6,TGCGCCAGCAGCCCGGGGTTCTCTGGGGCCAACGTCCTGACTTTC,CASSPGFSGANVLTF
14,-,TRBV4-2,once,TRBJ2-2,TGTGCCAGCAGCCAAGGGAGGGCGTCAGGGGAGCTGTTTTTT,CASSQGRASGELFF
15,-,TRBV9,-,TRBJ1-1,TGTGCCAGCAGCGCTCGACAGGCAATGGGTACTGAAGCTTTCTTT,CASSARQAMGTEAFF
13,-,TRBV10-1,-,TRBJ1-2,TGCGCCAGCAGTGAGGGCCTCGACTATGGCTACACCTTC,CASSEGLDYGYTF
16,-,TRBV7-7,-,TRBJ2-7,TGTGCCAGCAGCTTAGGGGCGGATCCTAGCTCCTACGAGCAGTACTTC,CASSLGADPSSYEQYF
15,TRBD1,TRBV7-2,-,TRBJ1-5,TGTGCCAGCAGCCGGGACAGGGTGGCCATTCAGCCCCAGCATTTT,CASSRDRVAIQPQHF
12,-,TRBV10-3,-,TRBJ2-7,TGTGCCATCAGGAAAACAGGATACGAGCAGTACTTC,CAIRKTGYEQYF
14,TRBD1,TRBV5-1,-,TRBJ1-4,TGCGCCAGCAGCTTGGGACAGGGAAATGAAAAACTGTTTTTT,CASSLGQGNEKLFF
16,-,TRBV28,once,TRBJ2-7,TGTGCCAGCAGTTTCGTCTATAGGGCACCAACCTACGAGCAGTACTTC,CASSFVYRAPTYEQYF
14,TRBD1,TRBV7-9,-,TRBJ1-5,TGTGCCAGCAGCCACGGGACAGGGCATCAGCCCCAGCATTTT,CASSHGTGHQPQHF
13,-,TRBV7-2,once,TRBJ1-1,TGTGCCAGCAGCTCACAGGAGAACACTGAAGCTTTCTTT,CASSSQENTEAFF